This TCR beta chain was captured by sequencing in a study of blood T cells in healthy people across ages (dated by TCRdb to between 2014 and 2017). Describing the broader study: In model experiments, template switching captured roughly one uniquely barcoded TCR beta cDNA molecule for every two T cells. Using deep sequencing normalized with unique cDNA molecular identifiers, the study measured how TCR beta repertoire diversity changes with age. Four age groups were formed from the donors: young (average about 15 years), middle-aged (more than 35), aged (about 62) and long-lived (more than 75). Donors of different ages were randomly distributed across sequencing lanes to avoid experimental bias. The study analyzed two additional independent replicas of 1 million unique cDNA reads from the same blood draw for two donors, one aged 18 to 29 and one aged 80 or older. Results and caveats for the whole study, not just this receptor: Conclusive comparison of naive and antigen-experienced compartments was prevented by the profiling of bulk unsorted PBMCs. Because the CMV infection status of the donors was unknown, age-related changes in expanded clonotypes may potentially have been confounded. Total diversity estimates from one million sequenced T cells were considered lower bounds and underestimates. The long-lived group showed more naive CD4+ T cells, fewer expanded clones and increased TCR diversity than the aged group, suggesting age selection. As age increased, observed TCR beta diversity per million T cells dropped in a roughly linear way, and a significant reduction was already evident by age approximately 40. Observed TCR beta diversity correlated strongly with the percentage of naive T cells measured by flow cytometry.

This clonotype occurred a few times. Its cognate antigen has yet to be identified. No much larger clone exists at a distance of one base, and base qualities are not known. Donors were under 40 systemically healthy Caucasian individuals from Russia aged roughly 6 to 90 years. Approximately 9 milliliters of peripheral blood were collected from each donor into EDTA-treated Vacutainer tubes. PBMCs were isolated by Ficoll-Paque density-gradient centrifugation, with at least 6 million obtained per sample. Trizol reagent was used to extract total RNA from PBMCs, with at least 6 micrograms per sample. For every donor, flow cytometry on a PBMC aliquot measured the percentage of naive CD45RAhigh/CD27high T cells. The library was built by means of 5' RACE. This sample was sequenced with an Illumina HiSeq 2500. A second PCR of about 6 to 11 cycles was performed with a sample-barcoded 5' primer and a J-beta primer mix. Each TCR beta cDNA molecule received a unique molecular identifier from a template-switch 5' adaptor carrying 12 random nucleotides. Each sample yielded at least 2.5 million CDR3-containing paired-end reads. First-strand cDNA synthesis was performed from all RNA using the Mint cDNA synthesis kit, with priming by a TRBC-specific oligonucleotide. After uracil-DNA glycosylase treatment, a first 18-cycle PCR used universal primers M1SS and BC2_uni_R on all cDNA. Per the authors' processing: Each sample was normalized by randomly selecting 1 million high-quality reads, each carrying a distinct molecular identifier. Reads sharing molecular identifiers were discarded rather than binned into consensus sequences. MiTCR, run with a Q25 quality threshold and the strictest error-elimination algorithm, handled CDR3 identification, clonotype clustering and error correction. A nonparametric unseen species model using Euler transformation provided a lower-bound estimate of total TCR beta diversity. TCRdb trimmed the raw reads at Q25, called clones with MiXCR and kept productive beta chains. Identical CDR3 protein sequences are pooled into one entry, listed with their most common genes and DNA. These V and J calls derive from TCRdb rather than the authors' analysis. This sample is represented by approximately 1,100,000 distinct CDR3 sequences; around 43% of them were singletons. Approximately 20% of the sample belongs to the ten largest clones.

Sequenced input: blood. This TCR came from a woman in her sixties in good health.

This receptor carries the CDR3 CSAGGYQETQYF. The DNA sequence reads TGCAGCGCCGGGGGGTACCAAGAGACCCAGTACTTC. The chain joins TRBV29-1 to TRBJ2-5, with TRBD2 matching 7 junction bases. The CDR3 goes from the cysteine to the phenylalanine over 12 residues. Here the CDR3 DNA is all that survives: 36 bases in frame from base 1. Trimmed from V: 7 bases; trimmed from J: 0 bases; junction bases lacking a gene match: 2. CDR1 SQVTM and CDR2 ANQGSEA are derived from the germline V gene.